This TCR beta chain was sequenced for a study of OX40 agonist ivuxolimab in advanced cancers. Profiling relied on immunoSEQ multiplex PCR, and the TCRdb table lists in-frame clones only, not all of them. The sample contains tens of thousands of clones, around 91% of which appear only once. The study, taken as a whole, reports: People who partly responded at 0.1-3.0 mg/kg had some of the least clonal expansion seen.

Regarding this clone: The antigen remains unidentified.

The sequence was collected from an adult with an advanced solid tumor such as melanoma, head and neck, liver or kidney cancer. The source material was CD4+ or CD8+ T cells sorted from blood, sampled in a trial of the OX40 agonist ivuxolimab.

The CDR3 protein is CASSLTAEAQETQYF. For the CDR3, the DNA is TGTGCCAGCAGCTTGACAGCGGAGGCCCAAGAGACCCAGTACTTC. This chain connects TRBV11-3 to TRBJ2-5; either TRBD1 or TRBD2 may supply D (5 bases each). Germline assignment: CDR1 SGHNT and CDR2 YENEEA. The CDR3 sequence is 15 residues long. Trimming removed 3 bases at V and 1 base at J, with 12 bases between.